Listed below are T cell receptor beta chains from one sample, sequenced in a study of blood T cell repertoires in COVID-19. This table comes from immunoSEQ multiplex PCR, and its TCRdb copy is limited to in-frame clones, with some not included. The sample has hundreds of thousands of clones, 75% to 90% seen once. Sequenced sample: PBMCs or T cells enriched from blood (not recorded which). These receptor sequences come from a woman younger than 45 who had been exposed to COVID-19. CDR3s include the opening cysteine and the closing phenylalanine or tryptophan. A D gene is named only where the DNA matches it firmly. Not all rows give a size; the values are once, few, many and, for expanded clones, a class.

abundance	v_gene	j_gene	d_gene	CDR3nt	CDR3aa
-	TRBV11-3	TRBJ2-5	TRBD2	TGTGCCAGCAGCTCGGGATCGACTAGCGGGGGGGAAGAGACCCAGTACTTC	CASSSGSTSGGEETQYF
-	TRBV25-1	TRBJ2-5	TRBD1	TGTGCCAGCAGTGACCACCAGGGGGCACGAGAGACCCAGTACTTC	CASSDHQGARETQYF
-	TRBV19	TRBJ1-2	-	TGTGCCAGTAGTTTACAGTGGCTCAGCTATGGCTACACCTTC	CASSLQWLSYGYTF
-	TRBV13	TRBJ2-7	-	TGTGCCAGCAGCTTATGGGTGACACCCTACGAGCAGTACTTC	CASSLWVTPYEQYF
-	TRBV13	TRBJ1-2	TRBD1	TGTGCCAGCAGCTTAAATTGGGCAGGGGGCGACGGCTACACCTTC	CASSLNWAGGDGYTF
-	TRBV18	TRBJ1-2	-	TGTGCCAGCTCACCATGGCGGGGGCTTAGGAACTATGGCTACACCTTC	CASSPWRGLRNYGYTF
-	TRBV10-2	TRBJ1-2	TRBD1	TGCGCCAGCAGTGAGCCGGGGCAGGGGGGCGGCTACACCTTC	CASSEPGQGGGYTF
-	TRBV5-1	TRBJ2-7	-	TGCGCCAGCAGCGTGCAGGGTCCTTCCTCCTACGAGCAGTACTTC	CASSVQGPSSYEQYF
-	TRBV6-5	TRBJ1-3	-	TGTGCCAGCAACCAGGTCTCGCGTGGAAACACCATATATTTT	CASNQVSRGNTIYF
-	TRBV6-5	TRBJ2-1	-	TGTGCCAGCAGTTACTCCAGGGGCACCCGCAATGAGCAGTTCTTC	CASSYSRGTRNEQFF
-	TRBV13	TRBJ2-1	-	TGTGCCAGCAGCTTAGTGCAGGGTGGTGTCTATGAGCAGTTCTTC	CASSLVQGGVYEQFF
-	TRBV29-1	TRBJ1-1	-	TGCAGCGTTGCGGGTCGGACATCGAACACTGAAGCTTTCTTT	CSVAGRTSNTEAFF
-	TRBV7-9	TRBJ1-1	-	TGTGCCAGCAGCGCGGGACGGACAATGAACACTGAAGCTTTCTTT	CASSAGRTMNTEAFF
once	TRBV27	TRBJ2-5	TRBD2	TGTGCCAGCAGTCTCCTTGCCGGCGCGGGGGGGCCCCAGACCCAGTACTTC	CASSLLAGAGGPQTQYF
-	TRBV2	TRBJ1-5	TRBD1	TGTGCCAGCAGTGGACAGGGGATGTGGAACAATCAGCCCCAGCATTTT	CASSGQGMWNNQPQHF
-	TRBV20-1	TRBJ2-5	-	TGCAGTGCTAGTTGGACTGTGCCGCGAGAGACCCAGTACTTC	CSASWTVPRETQYF
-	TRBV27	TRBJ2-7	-	TGTGCCAGCAGTTTAGGGGCAGGGGGAGGCTACGAGCAGTACTTC	CASSLGAGGGYEQYF
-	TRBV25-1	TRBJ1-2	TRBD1	TGTGCCAGCAGTGAATTCAAATCCGACAGGGCCTATGGCTACACCTTC	CASSEFKSDRAYGYTF
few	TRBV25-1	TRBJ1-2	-	TGTGCCAGCACTCAACCGGGATCCTATGGCTACACCTTC	CASTQPGSYGYTF
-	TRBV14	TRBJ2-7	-	TGTGCCAGCAGCCAAGTAGGCAGGAAGAGCTCCTACGAGCAGTACTTC	CASSQVGRKSSYEQYF
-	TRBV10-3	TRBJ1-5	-	TGTGCCATCAGCGAGGGGGTGGAGGTGAATCAGCCCCAGCATTTT	CAISEGVEVNQPQHF
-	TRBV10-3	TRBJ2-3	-	TGTGCCATCAGTCAGGGGATACTCACAGATACGCAGTATTTT	CAISQGILTDTQYF
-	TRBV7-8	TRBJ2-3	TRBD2	TGTGCCAGCAGCTCAATTACAGGGGCAGCGGGGGGGCTTGATACGCAGTATTTT	CASSSITGAAGGLDTQYF
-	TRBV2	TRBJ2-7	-	TGTGCCAGCAGGCAGGGGTCCTTCAGCCACGAGCAGTACTTC	CASRQGSFSHEQYF
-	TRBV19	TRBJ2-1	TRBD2	TGTGCCAGTAGTATAGATGCGGGACTAGCGGGGGACAATGAGCAGTTCTTC	CASSIDAGLAGDNEQFF
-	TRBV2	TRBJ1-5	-	TGTGCCAGCAGTGCGGGAACACATAGCAATCAGCCCCAGCATTTT	CASSAGTHSNQPQHF
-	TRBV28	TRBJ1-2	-	TGTGCCAGCACCTACCCTGCTAGCTATGGCTACACCTTC	CASTYPASYGYTF
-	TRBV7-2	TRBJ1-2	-	TGTGCCAACGGAGCGGGTCCCGACTATGGCTACACCTTC	CANGAGPDYGYTF
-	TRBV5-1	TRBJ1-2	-	TGCGCCAGCAGCTTTGGGCAGTCTAACTATGGCTACACCTTC	CASSFGQSNYGYTF
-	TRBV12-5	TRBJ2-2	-	TGTGCTAGTGCCCCGGTCCGAATTGGGCCCGGGGAGCTGTTTTTT	CASAPVRIGPGELFF
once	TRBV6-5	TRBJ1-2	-	TGTGCCATCCCTCGACCGGGGACAACCTATGGCTACACCTTC	CAIPRPGTTYGYTF
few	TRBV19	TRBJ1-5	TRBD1	TGTGCCAGTAGCACCGGGACAGGGGCTGGTCAGCCCCAGCATTTT	CASSTGTGAGQPQHF
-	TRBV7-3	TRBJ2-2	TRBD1	TGTGCCAGCAGGACAGGGACCGGGGAGCTGTTTTTT	CASRTGTGELFF
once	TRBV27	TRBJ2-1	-	TGTGCCAGCAGTTCAGGGGTTTTAAACAATGAGCAGTTCTTC	CASSSGVLNNEQFF
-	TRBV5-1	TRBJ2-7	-	TGCGCCAGCAGCTTGGCGGCTTTTAGCGACGGCTCCTACGAGCAGTACTTC	CASSLAAFSDGSYEQYF
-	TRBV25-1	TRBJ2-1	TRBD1	TGTGCCAGCAGGGGACAGGGCAACTACAATGAGCAGTTCTTC	CASRGQGNYNEQFF